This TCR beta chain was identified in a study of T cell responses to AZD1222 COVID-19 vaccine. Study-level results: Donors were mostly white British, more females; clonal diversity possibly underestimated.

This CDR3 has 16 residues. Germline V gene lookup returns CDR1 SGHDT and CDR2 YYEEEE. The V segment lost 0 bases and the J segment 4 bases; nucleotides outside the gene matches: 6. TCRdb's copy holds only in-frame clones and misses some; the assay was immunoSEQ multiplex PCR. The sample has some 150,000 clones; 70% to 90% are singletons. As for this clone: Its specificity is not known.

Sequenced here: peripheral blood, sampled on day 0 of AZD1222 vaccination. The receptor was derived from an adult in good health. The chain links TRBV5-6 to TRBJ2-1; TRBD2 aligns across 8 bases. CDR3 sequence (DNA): TGTGCCAGCAGCTTGGACATCGGGGGGGTTTACAATGAGCAGTTCTTC. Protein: CASSLDIGGVYNEQFF.